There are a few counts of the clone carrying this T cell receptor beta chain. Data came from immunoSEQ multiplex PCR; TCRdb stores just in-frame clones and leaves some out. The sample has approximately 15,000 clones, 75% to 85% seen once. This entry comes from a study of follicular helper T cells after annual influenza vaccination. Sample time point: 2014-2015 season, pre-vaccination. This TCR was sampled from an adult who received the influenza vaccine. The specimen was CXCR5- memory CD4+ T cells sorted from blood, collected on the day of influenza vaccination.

The CDR3 DNA reads as TGTGCCAGCTCACGTTTGTCCGGGCACTCACCCCTCCACTTT. Amino acid sequence: CASSRLSGHSPLHF. The chain carries TRBV18 and TRBJ1-6; D not resolved. Trimming removed 4 bases at V and 10 bases at J, with 14 bases between. The CDR3 is 14 amino acids. The germline V gene has CDR1 KGHSH and CDR2 LQKENI.